The TCR beta chain described here comes from a study of blood T cells in healthy people across ages. Overall study results and limits: There was a strong correlation between TCR beta diversity and naive T cell percentage.

A second PCR, run for about 7 to 11 cycles, used a sample-barcoded 5' primer plus a J-beta primer mix. TCRdb reanalysed the 5' RACE reads using MiXCR and keeps one entry per CDR3 protein. The sample lists about 940,000 distinct CDR3 sequences; 48% were seen once. Notes on this clonotype: Its antigen is still unknown.

Germline loops: CDR1 DFQATT, CDR2 SNEGSKA (reference sequence). The CDR3 totals 15 residues. The V gene lost 5 bases and the J gene lost 4 bases, with 21 bases spanning the gap. The chain employs TRBV20-1 and TRBJ2-7; D may match TRBD1 or TRBD2 (5 bases each). The clonotype originates from a man aged 25-45 years in good health. Input material: blood. The DNA for the CDR3 is TGCAGTGCTCCGGGCAGCGGTGGGGCTCTATACGAGCAGTACTTC. Its translation is CSAPGSGGALYEQYF.